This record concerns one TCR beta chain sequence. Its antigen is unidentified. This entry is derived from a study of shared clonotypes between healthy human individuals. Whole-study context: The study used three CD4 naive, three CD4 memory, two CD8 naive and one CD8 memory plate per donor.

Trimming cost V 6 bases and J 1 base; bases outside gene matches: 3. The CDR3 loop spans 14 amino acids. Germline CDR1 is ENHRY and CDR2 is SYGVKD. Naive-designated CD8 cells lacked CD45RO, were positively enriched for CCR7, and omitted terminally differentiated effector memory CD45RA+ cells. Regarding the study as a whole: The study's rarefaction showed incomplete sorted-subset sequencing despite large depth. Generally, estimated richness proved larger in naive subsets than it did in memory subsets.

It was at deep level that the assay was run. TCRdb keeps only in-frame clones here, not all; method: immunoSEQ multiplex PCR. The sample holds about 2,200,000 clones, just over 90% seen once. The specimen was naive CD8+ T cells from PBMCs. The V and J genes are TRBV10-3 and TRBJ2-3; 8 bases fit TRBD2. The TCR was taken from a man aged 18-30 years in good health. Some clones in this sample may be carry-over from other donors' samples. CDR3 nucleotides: TGTGCCATCAGGAGCGGGAGTGGCACAGATACGCAGTATTTT. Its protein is CAIRSGSGTDTQYF.